This TCR beta chain came from a study of cytomegalovirus exposure and HLA in healthy donors. Concerning this clone itself: Its antigen remains unidentified. The junction departs from germline at one end; a sequencing error may be responsible.

The PCR made use of 60 Vbeta and 13 Jbeta primers. Sequenced by immunoSEQ multiplex PCR; TCRdb stores in-frame clones only, minus some. The sample holds about 270,000 clones, approximately 70% seen once. Study results and caveats: The majority of TCR sequences were rare, yet some public TCRs appeared in many donors.

This clonotype was obtained from a female donor in good health and CMV-seronegative. Sequencing was performed on PBMCs.

The CDR3: CSSSKTQQGVQGYTF. CDR3 DNA: TGTTCCAGCAGCAAGACCCAACAGGGGGTTCAAGGCTACACCTTC. The chain employs TRBV7-9 and TRBJ1-2, with TRBD1 matching over 8 bases. Germline values: CDR1 SEHNR, CDR2 FQNEAQ (reference sequence). This CDR3 comprises 15 residues.